Listed here are 30 T cell receptor beta chains from one sample, sequenced in a study of technical replicates of blood from a few donors. Some clones are missing from TCRdb's copy, which holds only in-frame ones; the method was immunoSEQ multiplex PCR. Of 84,000 or so clones in the sample, about 95% were seen once. The sample comprised T cells isolated from PBMCs. The receptor set was obtained from a human donor in good health.

This chain links TRBV5-1 with TRBJ2-7, with 8 bases identical to TRBD1. Germline V gene sequence: CDR1 SGHRS, CDR2 YFSETQ. The V and J ends lost 3 bases and 7 bases, in that order; junction bases with no gene match: 3. The CDR3 has 12 amino acids. Here the CDR3 DNA reads TGCGCCAGCAGCTGGACAGGGTCGGAGCAGTACTTC. It yields the protein CASSWTGSEQYF.

This chain links TRBV28 with TRBJ1-1; the D gene is possibly TRBD1 (6 bases). V was shortened by 3 bases and J by 0 bases, with 14 bases between the two germline ends. There are 16 residues in the CDR3. Germline loops: CDR1 MDHEN, CDR2 SYDVKM. For the CDR3, the DNA is TGTGCCAGCAGTTTGGCGACAGGTTACATGAACACTGAAGCTTTCTTT. Protein product: CASSLATGYMNTEAFF.

J is TRBJ2-7 and V is TRBV11-2, with 9 bases fitting TRBD1. The CDR3 runs to 15 residues. V was pared by 0 bases and J by 4 bases, with 4 bases of the junction left unmatched. Germline assignment: CDR1 SGHAT and CDR2 FQNNGV. For the CDR3, the DNA is TGTGCCAGCAGCTTAGATATCGGACAGGGGTACGAGCAGTACTTC. It specifies CASSLDIGQGYEQYF.

The rearrangement uses TRBV6-5 and TRBJ1-3; TRBD1 might be the D (5 bases). Germline lookup yields CDR1 MNHEY and CDR2 SVGAGI. The CDR3 sequence is 15 residues long. V was shortened by 0 bases and J by 3 bases, with 9 bases between the two germline ends. The CDR3 nucleotides read TGTGCCAGCAGTTACTCCCAGGGTGGTGGAAACACCATATATTTT. Protein sequence: CASSYSQGGGNTIYF.

This chain links TRBV7-9 with TRBJ2-7, with TRBD2 matching over 7 bases. Unmatched junction bases numbered 10, after V lost 3 bases and J lost 5 bases. CDR3 length: 15 residues. Per germline, CDR1 SEHNR and CDR2 FQNEAQ (reference sequence). CDR3 DNA: TGTGCCAGCAGCTTCCAGACTAGCCGAAGGAACGAGCAGTACTTC. Encoded protein: CASSFQTSRRNEQYF.

In its sample, this clone was seen a few times. CDR3 in DNA: TGTGCCAGCAGAAGACAGGAGAACTACGAGCAGTACTTC. Protein: CASRRQENYEQYF. The V and J genes are TRBV9 and TRBJ2-7; the D gene is possibly TRBD1 (6 bases). Germline loops: CDR1 SGDLS, CDR2 YYNGEE. CDR3 length: 13 residues. V shed 5 bases and J shed 3 bases, with 12 bases lying between them.

The chain has TRBV5-3 and TRBJ2-3; perhaps TRBD1 as D (6 bases). TRBV5-3 is annotated as an ORF whose role is uncertain. Trimming removed 9 bases at V and 4 bases at J, with 27 bases between. CDR3 length equals 17 residues. CDR3 sequence (DNA): TGTGCCACCCCGCGCCAGGGGACGAATCGGTCGGCAGATACGCAGTATTTT. This codes for CATPRQGTNRSADTQYF.

The V and J genes are TRBV27 and TRBJ1-2; D is possibly TRBD1 (6 bases). The CDR3 length is 13 residues. Trimming pared 3 bases from V and 4 bases from J, leaving 9 bases between. The germline V gene encodes CDR1 MNHEY and CDR2 SMNVEV (reference sequence). CDR3 nucleotide sequence: TGTGCCAGCAGTTTGGGACACGCCTATGGCTACACCTTC. This sequence encodes CASSLGHAYGYTF.

This sequence joins TRBV14 and TRBJ1-2; unclear D gene. V dropped 3 bases and J dropped 3 bases, with 11 bases sitting between them. The CDR3 loop spans 14 amino acids. Germline V CDR1 and CDR2: SGHDN, FVKESK. The CDR3 region has the DNA TGTGCCAGCAGCCAGGGTTGGAGGGACTATGGCTACACCTTC. This gives the protein CASSQGWRDYGYTF.

The rearrangement uses TRBV11-2 and TRBJ2-1, with D unclear. CDR3 length: 10 amino acids. The V end lost 3 bases, the J end lost 8 bases, and 2 bases lay between the germline ends. CDR1 and CDR2 (germline): SGHAT, FQNNGV. This CDR3 reads CASSFDEQFF. In DNA, the CDR3 is TGTGCCAGCAGCTTCGATGAGCAGTTCTTC.

CDR3 residues: CASSAFTGNNQPQHF. In DNA form, the CDR3 reads TGTGCCAGCAGCGCTTTTACAGGGAACAATCAGCCCCAGCATTTT. The gene calls are TRBV6-1 and TRBJ1-5, with a weak D call TRBD1 (6 bases). This CDR3 comprises 15 residues. Germline-derived CDR1 and CDR2 are MNHNS and SASEGT. The V end was cut by 6 bases, the J end by 3 bases, with 15 bases between.

J is TRBJ2-1 and V is TRBV19; 15 nucleotides align to TRBD2. Germline CDR1 is LNHDA and CDR2 is SQIVND (reference sequence). The CDR3 is 15 amino acids. V shed 5 bases and J 8 bases; nucleotides not matched to a gene: 4. CDR3 region: CASSWTSGRAYEQFF. In DNA form, the CDR3 reads TGTGCCAGTAGTTGGACTAGCGGGAGGGCCTATGAGCAGTTCTTC.

V and J are TRBV6-5 and TRBJ2-3, with 13 positions matching TRBD2. The CDR3 spans 15 residues. Germline CDR1 is MNHEY and CDR2 is SVGAGI. V lost 5 bases and J lost 5; bases outside the gene matches: 4. The CDR3: CASSLTSGGLDTQYF. In DNA form, the CDR3 reads TGTGCCAGCAGTCTGACTAGCGGGGGGTTAGATACGCAGTATTTT.

The chain recombines TRBV27 with TRBJ2-3, with D maybe TRBD1 (5 bases). Germline loops: CDR1 MNHEY, CDR2 SMNVEV (reference sequence). CDR3 length equals 16 residues. V dropped 1 base and J dropped 3 bases, with 14 bases sitting between them. The CDR3 DNA reads TGTGCCAGCAGTTTATTTGGGCAGGGTGAGACAGATACGCAGTATTTT. Translated, it gives CASSLFGQGETDTQYF.

The chain links TRBV6-4 to TRBJ2-6; D perhaps matches TRBD1 (5 bases). Trimming shortened V by 5 bases and J by 0 bases, and 14 bases separated the two germline ends. CDR1 and CDR2 (germline): MRHNA, SNTAGT. CDR3 length: 17 amino acids. The CDR3 region has the DNA TGTGCCAGCAGTAGACGGACAACCGACTCTGGGGCCAACGTCCTGACTTTC. As protein: CASSRRTTDSGANVLTF.

V and J are TRBV6-5 and TRBJ2-1; TRBD1 might be the D (5 bases). Trimming pared 7 bases from V and 10 bases from J, leaving 11 bases between. Germline V gene lookup returns CDR1 MNHEY and CDR2 SVGAGI. CDR3 length: 11 residues. The CDR3 is CASTLGVEQFF. In DNA, the CDR3 is TGTGCCAGCACCCTAGGGGTGGAGCAGTTCTTC.

In its sample, this clone was seen once. The gene calls are TRBV18 and TRBJ1-5; D is perhaps TRBD1 (6 bases). The CDR3 sequence is 17 residues long. Trimming took 4 bases from V and 1 from J, leaving 17 bases between them. Germline loops: CDR1 KGHSH, CDR2 LQKENI. CDR3 residues: CASSHGRSGASNQPQHF. DNA for the CDR3: TGTGCCAGCTCACATGGTCGGTCAGGGGCCAGCAATCAGCCCCAGCATTTT.

V gene TRBV4-2 combines with J gene TRBJ1-4; unclear D gene. The CDR3 covers 17 residues. The germline gives CDR1 LGHNA, CDR2 YNFKEQ. V was clipped by 0 bases and J by 4 bases, with 15 bases between them. CDR3 sequence (DNA): TGTGCCAGCAGCCAAGAAGGCGGGGTCGGACGTAATGAAAAACTGTTTTTT. Translation gives CASSQEGGVGRNEKLFF.

The V gene is TRBV6-1, the J gene TRBJ1-1, with a possible D match to TRBD1 (6 bases). The CDR3 contains 15 residues. Germline loops: CDR1 MNHNS, CDR2 SASEGT. Trimming pared 6 bases from V and 0 bases from J, leaving 14 bases between. The CDR3 DNA reads TGTGCCAGCAGACCCCGGGGACACCTGAACACTGAAGCTTTCTTT. This codes for CASRPRGHLNTEAFF.

Worth noting for this clone: At one boundary the junction diverges from the germline segment, which might be a read error. The gene calls are TRBV29-1 and TRBJ1-2; 7 nucleotides agree with TRBD1. CDR1 is SQVTM, CDR2 ANQGSEA, per germline. This CDR3 has 12 amino acids. In DNA, the CDR3 is TGCAGCGTTCTTACAGGGGCCTATCGCTACACCTTC. Translation: CSVLTGAYRYTF.

In nucleotides, the CDR3 is TGCGCCAGCAGCCAAGTTGCAGGGGGCTTCGGCTATGGCTACACCTTC. Protein product: CASSQVAGGFGYGYTF. The J gene is TRBJ1-2, the V gene TRBV4-1; 8 bases match TRBD1. The V segment lost 1 base and the J segment 4 bases; nucleotides outside the gene matches: 8. Germline assignment: CDR1 MGHRA and CDR2 YSYEKL. The CDR3 runs to 16 residues.

The chain employs TRBV30 and TRBJ1-2; D perhaps matches TRBD1 (5 bases). CDR3 size: 12 residues. Trimming cost V 6 bases and J 4 bases, with 12 bases left between them. CDR1 is GTSNPN and CDR2 is SVGIG in the germline V gene (reference sequence). CDR3 loop: CACRDFSYGYTF. The DNA of the CDR3 is TGTGCCTGTAGGGACTTTAGCTATGGCTACACCTTC.

The chain uses TRBV19 and TRBJ2-7; the match to TRBD1 covers 11 bases. The CDR3 consists of 16 residues. The J segment lost 0 bases and the V segment lost 4 bases, leaving 5 bases of the junction unmatched. The germline V gene has CDR1 LNHDA and CDR2 SQIVND (reference sequence). The CDR3 sequence: CASSTPGQGGSYEQYF. The CDR3 region has the DNA TGTGCCAGTAGTACGCCGGGACAGGGGGGCTCCTACGAGCAGTACTTC. The variable domain in full, completed from reference TRBV19 and TRBJ2-7, reads DGGITQSPKYLFRKEGQNVTLSCEQNLNHDAMYWYRQDPGQGLRLIYYSQIVNDFQKGDIAEGYSVSREKKESFPLTVTSAQKNPTAFYLCASSTPGQGGSYEQYFGPGTRLTVT.

This clone occurred once. The chain joins TRBV7-9 to TRBJ2-7; D is possibly TRBD1 (6 bases). Germline V gives CDR1 SEHNR, CDR2 FQNEAQ (reference sequence). This CDR3 comprises 18 residues. Trimming cost V 2 bases and J 3 bases, with 23 bases left between them. In DNA, the CDR3 is TGTGCCAGCAGCTTACCCATACTCGGCGGACAGAGAAACTACGAGCAGTACTTC. Translation gives CASSLPILGGQRNYEQYF.

The chain uses TRBV6-5 and TRBJ2-7; TRBD1 matches 9 bases. The germline CDR1 and CDR2 sequences are MNHEY and SVGAGI. V was clipped by 2 bases and J by 2 bases; unmatched bases: 4. The CDR3 is 15 residues long. The CDR3 bases are TGTGCCAGCAGTTACGGGACAGGGTTCGCCTACGAGCAGTACTTC. The encoded protein is CASSYGTGFAYEQYF.

A single count supports this clone. This chain joins TRBV29-1 and TRBJ1-3, with 11 bases fitting TRBD1. The germline gives CDR1 SQVTM, CDR2 ANQGSEA. The V gene end was trimmed by 2 bases and the J gene end by 7 bases; junction bases not matched to a gene: 4. This CDR3 has 14 amino acids. The CDR3 coding sequence is TGCAGCGTTGAAACCGGGACAGGGGGGAACACCATATATTTT. This sequence encodes CSVETGTGGNTIYF.

The rearrangement uses TRBV2 and TRBJ2-1, with 10 bases aligning to TRBD2. This CDR3 region has 16 residues. The trim removed 3 bases at V and 2 bases at J, leaving 4 bases unmatched. Germline CDR1 is SNHLY and CDR2 is FYNNEI. The chain's CDR3 is CASSDPGTSAYNEQFF. As DNA, the CDR3 is TGTGCCAGCAGTGACCCCGGGACTAGCGCCTACAATGAGCAGTTCTTC. Using reference TRBV2 and TRBJ2-1 for the parts outside the CDR3, the full variable domain is EPEVTQTPSHQVTQMGQEVILRCVPISNHLYFYWYRQILGQKVEFLVSFYNNEISEKSEIFDDQFSVERPDGSNFTLKIRSTKLEDSAMYFCASSDPGTSAYNEQFFGPGTRLTVL.

V and J are TRBV4-2 and TRBJ1-4; 8 nucleotides match TRBD1. The CDR3 spans 15 residues. Germline V lookup: CDR1 LGHNA, CDR2 YNFKEQ. The trim removed 6 bases at V and 5 bases at J, leaving 8 bases unmatched. CDR3 DNA: TGTGCCAGCAGTGAACCGCGGACAGGGAATGAAAAACTGTTTTTT. It specifies CASSEPRTGNEKLFF.

The chain uses TRBV12-1 and TRBJ2-7; the table gives TRBD1 as D, unverified against the DNA. TRBV12-1 is flagged as a pseudogene. This CDR3 comprises 14 residues. The CDR3 loop reads CASSFSLQGYEQYF. The CDR3 DNA follows: TGTGCCAGCAGCTTCTCATTACAGGGGTACGAGCAGTACTTC.

The chain links TRBV28 to TRBJ1-5; no firm D call. V was clipped by 3 bases and J by 5 bases, with 17 bases between them. The CDR3 length is 16 residues. Looked up from germline, CDR1 is MDHEN and CDR2 is SYDVKM. CDR3: CASSLRNQLTHQPQHF. CDR3 in DNA: TGTGCCAGCAGTTTGCGGAACCAATTAACTCATCAGCCCCAGCATTTT.